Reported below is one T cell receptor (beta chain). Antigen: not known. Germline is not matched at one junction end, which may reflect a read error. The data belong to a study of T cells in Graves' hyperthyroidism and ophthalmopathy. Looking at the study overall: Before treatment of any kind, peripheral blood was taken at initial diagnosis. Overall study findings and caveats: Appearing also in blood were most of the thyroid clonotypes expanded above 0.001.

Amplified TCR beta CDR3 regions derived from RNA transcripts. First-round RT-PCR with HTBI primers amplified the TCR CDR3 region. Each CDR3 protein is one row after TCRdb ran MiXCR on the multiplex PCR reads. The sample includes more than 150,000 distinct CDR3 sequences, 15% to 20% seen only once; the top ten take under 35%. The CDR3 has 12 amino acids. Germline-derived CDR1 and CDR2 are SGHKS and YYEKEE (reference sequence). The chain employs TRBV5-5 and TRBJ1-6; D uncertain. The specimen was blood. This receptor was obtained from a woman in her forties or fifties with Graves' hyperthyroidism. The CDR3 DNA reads TGTGCCAGAAGCTTGGGAGATACACCCCTCCACTTT. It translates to CARSLGDTPLHF.